The TCR beta chain described here comes from a study of T cells in Graves' hyperthyroidism and ophthalmopathy. At the level of the study: The initial diagnosis was the point when peripheral blood was collected, ahead of any treatment. Study conclusions and caveats: A 13 V-J model separated ophthalmopathy from stable hyperthyroidism.

The study enrolled patients aged 18 to 65 with newly diagnosed hyperthyroidism of under 2 months' duration. After removal of 5 bases from V and 6 bases from J, the junction contained 3 bases not matched to a gene. CDR3 size: 12 residues. CDR1 and CDR2 (germline): SNHLY, FYNNEI. There were TCR beta CDR3 regions amplified from RNA transcripts. TCR CDR3 regions were first amplified by RT-PCR with HTBI primers. MiXCR, run by TCRdb on the multiplex PCR reads, gives a single entry per CDR3 protein. This table holds a few hundred thousand distinct CDR3 sequences, approximately 19% found once. A word on this clonotype: As yet, its antigen is unknown.

The sequence was obtained from a woman between 18 and 29 years old with Graves' hyperthyroidism. The chain recombines TRBV2 with TRBJ2-5; 7 nucleotides line up with TRBD1. Sequencing used blood. For the CDR3, the DNA is TGTGCCAGCAGTCGGGACAGCCAGACCCAGTACTTC. It specifies CASSRDSQTQYF.